This TCR beta chain was identified during a study of T cell responses to AZD1222 COVID-19 vaccine. Only in-frame clones appear in the TCRdb table, and some are missing; sequencing was by immunoSEQ multiplex PCR. The sample lists around 150,000 clones, around 90% seen once, with 1.5% to 2% in the top ten. V shed 3 bases, J shed 6 bases, and the junction held 6 bases outside the gene matches. Germline assignment: CDR1 KGHSH and CDR2 LQKENI. This CDR3 contains 15 residues. Regarding this clone: What it binds is not known.

The study, taken as a whole, reports: Among AZD1222 vaccinees, only five to seven were seropositive at baseline. Sampling that yielded the repertoires occurred only after the peak T cell response. Spike-specific TCR breadth and depth grew following two AZD1222 doses. Nearly half of unique spike-specific TCRs reportedly avoided B.1.351 and B.1.1.7 mutated regions.

The sequence came from an adult in good health. Source: peripheral blood, taken on day 0 of AZD1222 vaccination. The chain joins TRBV18 to TRBJ2-1; 9 bases map to TRBD1. The CDR3 sequence is CASSPRDRAVNEQFF. The CDR3 DNA reads TGTGCCAGCTCACCCAGGGACAGGGCGGTCAATGAGCAGTTCTTC. Drawing the rest from reference TRBV18 and TRBJ2-1, the complete variable domain is NAGVMQNPRHLVRRRGQEARLRCSPMKGHSHVYWYRQLPEEGLKFMVYLQKENIIDESGMPKERFSAEFPKEGPSILRIQQVVRGDSAAYFCASSPRDRAVNEQFFGPGTRLTVL.